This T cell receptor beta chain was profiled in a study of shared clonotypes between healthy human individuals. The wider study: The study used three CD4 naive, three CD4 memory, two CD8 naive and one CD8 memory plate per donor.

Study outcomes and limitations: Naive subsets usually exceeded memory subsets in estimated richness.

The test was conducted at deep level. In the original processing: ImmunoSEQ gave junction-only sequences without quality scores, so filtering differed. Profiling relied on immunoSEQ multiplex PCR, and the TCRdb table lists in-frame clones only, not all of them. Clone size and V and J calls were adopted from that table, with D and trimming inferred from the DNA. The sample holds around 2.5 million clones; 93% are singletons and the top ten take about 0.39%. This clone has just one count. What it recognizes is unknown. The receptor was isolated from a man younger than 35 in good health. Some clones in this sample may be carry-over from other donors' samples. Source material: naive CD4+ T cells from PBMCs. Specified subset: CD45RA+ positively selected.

The CDR3 region is CASSFGGLSEKLFF. The CDR3, as DNA: TGTGCCAGCAGCTTTGGGGGGTTAAGTGAAAAACTGTTTTTT. The rearrangement joins TRBV7-2 to TRBJ1-4; tentative D call: TRBD1 (5 bases). The CDR3 covers 14 residues. V lost 3 bases and J lost 7, with 12 bases in between. The germline gives CDR1 SGHTA, CDR2 FQGNSA.